One sample yielded the 27 T cell receptor beta chains listed below, sequenced in a study of resident and recirculating memory T cells in vitiligo. Here immunoSEQ multiplex PCR was the method, and the copy in TCRdb shows in-frame clones only, minus some. Its table records about 65 clones. Input material: lesional skin. Every receptor here comes from a male donor with vitiligo.

The chain is built from TRBV7-9 and TRBJ2-6, with D tentatively TRBD2 (7 bases). CDR1 is SEHNR, CDR2 FQNEAQ, per germline (reference sequence). The V end was cut by 1 base, the J end by 0 bases, with 16 bases between. The CDR3 runs 19 residues. The CDR3 sequence is CASSLGVGGADSGANVLTF. The CDR3 nucleotides read TGTGCCAGCAGCTTAGGGGTTGGGGGGGCCGACTCTGGGGCCAACGTCCTGACTTTC.

V gene TRBV4-1 combines with J gene TRBJ2-5; no clear D gene. This CDR3 is built from 14 residues. The germline V gene encodes CDR1 MGHRA and CDR2 YSYEKL. V dropped 4 bases and J dropped 3 bases, with 12 bases sitting between them. The CDR3: CASSRILAEETQYF. CDR3 DNA: TGCGCCAGCAGCCGAATCCTGGCGGAAGAGACCCAGTACTTC.

The chain uses TRBV6-1 and TRBJ1-2; D call uncertain. Germline V gene data show CDR1 as MNHNS and CDR2 as SASEGT. The CDR3 is 15 amino acids. Trimming stripped 6 bases from V and 5 bases from J, with 19 bases between. The DNA of the CDR3 is TGTGCCAGCAGGGAGAAGGGCGAGGGTTATTATGGCTACACCTTC. It is translated as CASREKGEGYYGYTF.

This chain uses TRBV21-1 with TRBJ2-7; TRBD2 is taken as the D call from the table, unchecked against the DNA. TRBV21-1 corresponds to a pseudogene. This CDR3 region has 16 residues. CDR3 bases: TGTGCCAACGGGGAAAAACTAGCGGGGGTCTCCTACGAGCAGTACTTC. Protein product: CANGEKLAGVSYEQYF.

The chain recombines TRBV5-6 with TRBJ2-5, with 9 bases aligning to TRBD2. V lost 4 bases to trimming and J lost 5 bases; unmatched junction nucleotides: 6. The CDR3 has 14 amino acids. CDR1 SGHDT and CDR2 YYEEEE come from the germline V gene. CDR3 nucleotide sequence: TGTGCCAGCAGCCGGACTAGCGCGAGGGAGACCCAGTACTTC. It translates to CASSRTSARETQYF.

The genes are TRBV7-9 and TRBJ2-5, with 10 bases lining up with TRBD1. Germline V gene lookup returns CDR1 SEHNR and CDR2 FQNEAQ (reference sequence). V lost 8 bases, J lost 5 bases, and 5 bases stayed unmatched. The CDR3 extends over 13 amino acids. CDR3 sequence (DNA): TGTGCCAGCCGCCGGGGACAGGGGGAGACCCAGTACTTC. It translates to CASRRGQGETQYF.

This chain joins TRBV9 and TRBJ2-1; 12 bases line up with TRBD2. Germline CDR1 SGDLS, CDR2 YYNGEE. V lost 4 bases to trimming and J lost 7 bases; unmatched junction nucleotides: 6. The CDR3 is made up of 15 amino acids. CDR3 nucleotides: TGTGCCAGCAGCATTCTAGCGGGGGGGCGGAATGAGCAGTTCTTC. It encodes CASSILAGGRNEQFF.

CDR3 sequence reads: CASRAGQGAYEQYF. The CDR3 DNA follows: TGTGCCAGCCGTGCCGGACAGGGAGCCTACGAGCAGTACTTC. The chain couples TRBV5-5 to TRBJ2-7; 8 nucleotides agree with TRBD1. The CDR3 consists of 14 residues. Trimming removed 7 bases from V and 2 bases from J; junction bases left unmatched: 8. Per the germline V gene, CDR1 is SGHKS and CDR2 is YYEKEE (reference sequence).

This clone was seen more than once but under ten times. The rearrangement links TRBV6-7 to TRBJ2-6; the D is unclear. TRBV6-7 carries the ORF label, with uncertain function. The CDR3 is 14 residues long. The V and J ends lost 5 bases and 5 bases respectively, with 10 bases between them. The CDR3 DNA reads TGTGCCAGCAGTATACAAAGTCGGGCCAACGTCCTGACTTTC. It translates to CASSIQSRANVLTF.

The rearrangement links TRBV4-3 to TRBJ2-3; D call uncertain. CDR3 size: 17 residues. V was clipped by 7 bases and J by 0 bases, with 20 bases between them. The germline gives CDR1 LGHNA, CDR2 YSLEER. For the CDR3, the DNA is TGCGCCAGCACGGAAGCCCTGTGGCGGAAAAGCACAGATACGCAGTATTTT. Translation: CASTEALWRKSTDTQYF.

A few counts support this clone. The rearrangement links TRBV9 to TRBJ2-7, with 8 nucleotides matching TRBD2. V dropped 0 bases and J dropped 6; count of bases not matched to a gene: 5. Germline V gives CDR1 SGDLS, CDR2 YYNGEE. There are 14 residues in the CDR3. DNA for the CDR3: TGTGCCAGCAGCGTAGGCGGGGGGCTGGGCGAGCAGTACTTC. This gives the protein CASSVGGGLGEQYF.

This clone was seen only a few times. The rearrangement joins TRBV7-9 to TRBJ1-3, with D possibly being TRBD1 (6 bases). V was shortened by 5 bases and J by 1 base, with 9 bases between the two germline ends. The CDR3 is 14 amino acids. Germline values: CDR1 SEHNR, CDR2 FQNEAQ (reference sequence). In DNA form, the CDR3 reads TGTGCCAGCAGCGAACAGGGTTCTGGAAACACCATATATTTT. It encodes CASSEQGSGNTIYF.

This chain uses TRBV1 with TRBJ2-5; the table's D call, TRBD2, has no DNA check behind it. TRBV1 is an annotated pseudogene. This CDR3 has 14 amino acids. This chain's CDR3 is CTSSHRRVFWTQYF. CDR3 nucleotides: TGCACCAGCAGCCATCGGAGGGTCTTTTGGACCCAGTACTTC.

CDR3 amino acids: CASSSRRLGSSTGELFF. The DNA for the CDR3 is TGTGCCAGCAGCTCCCGCCGACTAGGTTCCTCCACCGGGGAGCTGTTTTTT. The genes are TRBV5-6 and TRBJ2-2; a possible D gene is TRBD2 (6 bases). Trimming left V 3 bases short and J 4 bases short, with 19 bases between. The CDR3 is 17 residues long. CDR1 SGHDT and CDR2 YYEEEE come from the germline V gene.

The chain has TRBV9 and TRBJ2-7; 9 nucleotides agree with TRBD2. J lost 4 bases, V lost 0 bases, and 2 bases had no gene match. The V gene's germline CDR1 is SGDLS and CDR2 YYNGEE. This CDR3 is 14 amino acids long. The CDR3 region is CASSVGSGGYEQYF. Here the CDR3 DNA reads TGTGCCAGCAGCGTAGGTAGCGGGGGTTACGAGCAGTACTTC.

The V and J genes are TRBV7-3 and TRBJ1-3; TRBD1 aligns across 8 bases. Unmatched junction bases numbered 5, after V lost 5 bases and J lost 8 bases. The CDR3 is 13 residues long. Germline loops: CDR1 SGHTA, CDR2 FQGTGA. CDR3 residues: CASSADRGDTIYF. CDR3 coding DNA: TGTGCCAGCAGCGCTGACAGGGGAGACACCATATATTTT.

The V call is TRBV5-4, the J call TRBJ2-1, with a tentative D call TRBD2 (5 bases). Trimming removed 1 base at V and 4 bases at J, with 12 bases between. CDR3 length equals 15 residues. Germline values: CDR1 SGHNT, CDR2 YYREEE (reference sequence). The CDR3: CASSLFAGSYNEQFF. The CDR3 DNA follows: TGTGCCAGCAGCTTGTTCGCGGGTTCGTACAATGAGCAGTTCTTC.

The V and J genes are TRBV19 and TRBJ2-5; perhaps TRBD1 as D (6 bases). The J call may be incorrect, as the DNA end agrees better with TRBJ2-7. Germline V gives CDR1 LNHDA, CDR2 SQIVND (reference sequence). The CDR3 has 13 residues. The CDR3 DNA sequence: TGTGCCAGTAGCGTGGGGACATACTACGAGCAGTACTTC. As protein: CASSVGTYYEQYF.

Worth noting for this clone: In the same sample, other DNA sequences code for this CDR3. This chain uses TRBV7-8 with TRBJ1-4; D not certain. CDR1 is SGHVS, CDR2 FQNEAQ, per germline. V was shortened by 0 bases and J by 8 bases, with 19 bases between the two germline ends. The CDR3 is 17 residues long. CDR3 DNA: TGTGCCAGCAGCTTAGCCCTAATCGGAGGAGTCGAGGAAAAACTGTTTTTT. This gives the protein CASSLALIGGVEEKLFF.

The genes are TRBV27 and TRBJ2-1, with a tentative D call TRBD2 (6 bases). The germline V gene has CDR1 MNHEY and CDR2 SMNVEV (reference sequence). Trimming shortened V by 2 bases and J by 5 bases, and 13 bases separated the two germline ends. The CDR3 spans 15 residues. The CDR3 protein is CASSLRAGRDNEQFF. DNA of the CDR3: TGTGCCAGCAGTTTAAGGGCGGGACGCGACAATGAGCAGTTCTTC.

The V gene is TRBV19, the J gene TRBJ2-7, with D possibly TRBD1 on 6 matching bases. CDR1 is LNHDA and CDR2 is SQIVND in the germline V gene (reference sequence). Trimming cost V 6 bases and J 3 bases, with 12 bases left between them. The CDR3 totals 13 residues. CDR3 protein: CASSVGTYYEQYF. The CDR3 DNA reads TGTGCCAGTAGCGTGGGGACATACTACGAGCAGTACTTC.

The rearrangement joins TRBV11-2 to TRBJ2-7, with 9 positions matching TRBD1. CDR1 is SGHAT and CDR2 is FQNNGV in the germline V gene. The CDR3 covers 17 residues. Trimming removed 6 bases from V and 3 bases from J; junction bases left unmatched: 15. CDR3 in DNA: TGTGCCAGCAGGAAGAAGGGGCTGGGGACAGGGAACTACGAGCAGTACTTC. The encoded protein is CASRKKGLGTGNYEQYF.

This clone was detected only a few times. The chain uses TRBV9 and TRBJ1-1, with TRBD1 matching 9 bases. With 3 bases clipped from V and 10 bases from J, the junction kept 7 bases outside the gene matches. Germline V lookup: CDR1 SGDLS, CDR2 YYNGEE. This CDR3 comprises 13 residues. CDR3 residues: CASSGGGQGPAFF. The CDR3 coding sequence is TGTGCCAGCAGCGGGGGAGGACAGGGGCCAGCTTTCTTT.

V usage is TRBV7-3 and J usage is TRBJ2-3; 8 bases fit TRBD2. CDR1 is SGHTA and CDR2 is FQGTGA in the germline V gene. V trimming: 5 bases; J trimming: 3 bases; junction bases outside the gene matches: 19. CDR3 length equals 19 residues. The CDR3 here is CASSPWKGGLAKITDTQYF. Here the CDR3 DNA reads TGTGCCAGCAGCCCCTGGAAGGGCGGACTAGCTAAAATAACAGATACGCAGTATTTT.

The chain couples TRBV6-4 to TRBJ1-1; D gene ambiguous. CDR3 length equals 13 residues. V dropped 2 bases and J dropped 1 base, with 5 bases sitting between them. Germline CDR1 is MRHNA and CDR2 is SNTAGT. This CDR3 reads CASSDAGNTEAFF. Written as DNA, the CDR3 is TGTGCCAGCAGTGACGCCGGGAACACTGAAGCTTTCTTT.

This clone occurred once. The chain recombines TRBV9 with TRBJ2-7, with 8 bases identical to TRBD2. J gave up 3 bases and V 3 bases, and 5 bases lay outside the gene matches. The CDR3 loop spans 14 amino acids. CDR1 is SGDLS and CDR2 is YYNGEE in the germline V gene. The CDR3 region is CASSAGGADYEQYF. CDR3 nucleotide sequence: TGTGCCAGCAGCGCGGGGGGGGCCGACTACGAGCAGTACTTC.

The J gene is TRBJ2-7, the V gene TRBV13; weak D call: TRBD1 (6 bases). Germline CDR1 and CDR2: PRHDT and FYEKMQ (reference sequence). This CDR3 has 16 residues. V lost 4 bases, J lost 0 bases, and 16 bases lay in between. This chain's CDR3 is CASSSGRQDASYEQYF. In DNA, the CDR3 is TGTGCCAGCAGCTCAGGGAGACAGGACGCCTCCTACGAGCAGTACTTC.